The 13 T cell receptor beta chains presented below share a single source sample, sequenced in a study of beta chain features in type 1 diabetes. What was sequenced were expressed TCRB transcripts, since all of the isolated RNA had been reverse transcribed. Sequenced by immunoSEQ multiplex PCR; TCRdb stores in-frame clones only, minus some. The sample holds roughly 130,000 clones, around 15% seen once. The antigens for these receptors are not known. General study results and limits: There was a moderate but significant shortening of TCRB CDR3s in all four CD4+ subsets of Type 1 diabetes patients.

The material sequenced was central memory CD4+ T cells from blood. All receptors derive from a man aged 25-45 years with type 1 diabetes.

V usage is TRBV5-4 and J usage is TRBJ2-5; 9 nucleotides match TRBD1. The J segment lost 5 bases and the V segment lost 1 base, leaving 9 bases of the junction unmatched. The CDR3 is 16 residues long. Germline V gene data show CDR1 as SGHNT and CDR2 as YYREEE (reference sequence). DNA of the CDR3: TGTGCCAGCAGCTTGAACCCACAGGGGGCTCAGGAGACCCAGTACTTC. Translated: CASSLNPQGAQETQYF.

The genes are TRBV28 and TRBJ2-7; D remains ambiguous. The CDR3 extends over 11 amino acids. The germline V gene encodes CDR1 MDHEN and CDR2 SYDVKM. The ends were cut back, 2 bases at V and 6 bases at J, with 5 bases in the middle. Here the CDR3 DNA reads TGTGCCAGCAGTTTAAGGGCCGAGCAGTACTTC. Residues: CASSLRAEQYF.

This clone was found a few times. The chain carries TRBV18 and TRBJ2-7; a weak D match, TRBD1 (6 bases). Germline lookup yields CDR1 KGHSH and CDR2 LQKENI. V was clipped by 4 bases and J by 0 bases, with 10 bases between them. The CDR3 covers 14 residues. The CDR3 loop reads CASSRDTHSYEQYF. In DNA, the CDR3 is TGTGCCAGCTCACGGGACACCCACTCCTACGAGCAGTACTTC.

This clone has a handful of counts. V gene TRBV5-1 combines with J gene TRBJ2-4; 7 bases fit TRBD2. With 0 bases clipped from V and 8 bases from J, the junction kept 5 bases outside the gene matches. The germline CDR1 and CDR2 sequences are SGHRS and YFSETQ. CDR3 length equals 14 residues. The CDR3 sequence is CASSLEAGRDIQYF. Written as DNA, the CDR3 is TGCGCCAGCAGCTTGGAAGCAGGGAGGGACATTCAGTACTTC.

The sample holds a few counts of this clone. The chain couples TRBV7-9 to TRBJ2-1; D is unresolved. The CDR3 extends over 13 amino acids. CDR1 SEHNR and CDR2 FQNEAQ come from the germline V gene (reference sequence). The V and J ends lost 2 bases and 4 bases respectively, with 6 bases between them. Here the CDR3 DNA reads TGTGCCAGCAGCTTAAGTGGATACAATGAGCAGTTCTTC. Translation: CASSLSGYNEQFF.

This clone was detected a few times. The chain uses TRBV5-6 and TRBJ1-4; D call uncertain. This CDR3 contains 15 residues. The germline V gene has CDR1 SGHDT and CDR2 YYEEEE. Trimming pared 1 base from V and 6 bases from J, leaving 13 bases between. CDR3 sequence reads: CASSLNILRHEKLFF. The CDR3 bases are TGTGCCAGCAGCTTGAATATCCTTCGCCATGAAAAACTGTTTTTT. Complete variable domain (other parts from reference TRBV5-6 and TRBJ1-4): DAGVTQSPTHLIKTRGQQVTLRCSPKSGHDTVSWYQQALGQGPQFIFQYYEEEERQRGNFPDRFSGHQFPNYSSELNVNALLLGDSALYLCASSLNILRHEKLFFGSGTQLSVL.

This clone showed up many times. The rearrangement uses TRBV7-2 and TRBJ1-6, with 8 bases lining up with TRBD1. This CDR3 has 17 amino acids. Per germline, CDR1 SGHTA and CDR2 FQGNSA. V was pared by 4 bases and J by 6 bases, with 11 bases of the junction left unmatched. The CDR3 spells CASSSNAGQGGNSPLHF. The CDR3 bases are TGTGCCAGCAGCTCTAACGCCGGACAGGGTGGTAATTCACCCCTCCACTTT.

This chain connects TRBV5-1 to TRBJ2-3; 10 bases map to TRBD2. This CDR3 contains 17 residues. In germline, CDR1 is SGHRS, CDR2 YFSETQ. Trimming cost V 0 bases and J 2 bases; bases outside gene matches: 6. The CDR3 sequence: CASSLALAGVHTDTQYF. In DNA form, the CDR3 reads TGCGCCAGCAGCTTGGCGCTAGCGGGGGTTCACACAGATACGCAGTATTTT. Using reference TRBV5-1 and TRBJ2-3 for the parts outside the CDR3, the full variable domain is KAGVTQTPRYLIKTRGQQVTLSCSPISGHRSVSWYQQTPGQGLQFLFEYFSETQRNKGNFPGRFSGRQFSNSRSEMNVSTLELGDSALYLCASSLALAGVHTDTQYFGPGTRLTVL.

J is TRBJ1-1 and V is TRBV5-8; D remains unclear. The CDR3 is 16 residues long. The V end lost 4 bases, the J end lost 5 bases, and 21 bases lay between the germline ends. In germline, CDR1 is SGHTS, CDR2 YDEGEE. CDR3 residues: CASSHSGFWEKTEAFF. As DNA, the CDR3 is TGTGCCAGCAGCCACTCCGGGTTTTGGGAAAAGACTGAAGCTTTCTTT. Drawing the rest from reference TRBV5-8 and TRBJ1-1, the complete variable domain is EAGVTQSPTHLIKTRGQQATLRCSPISGHTSVYWYQQALGLGLQFLLWYDEGEERNRGNFPPRFSGRQFPNYSSELNVNALELEDSALYLCASSHSGFWEKTEAFFGQGTRLTVV.

The chain's CDR3 is CASSSAGALNNEQFF. CDR3 nucleotides: TGTGCCAGCAGCTCAGCGGGGGCTCTAAACAATGAGCAGTTCTTC. The rearrangement uses TRBV7-8 and TRBJ2-1, with 8 bases aligning to TRBD2. Germline V gene sequence: CDR1 SGHVS, CDR2 FQNEAQ. The CDR3 runs to 15 residues. V lost 4 bases, J lost 5 bases, and 7 bases stayed unmatched.

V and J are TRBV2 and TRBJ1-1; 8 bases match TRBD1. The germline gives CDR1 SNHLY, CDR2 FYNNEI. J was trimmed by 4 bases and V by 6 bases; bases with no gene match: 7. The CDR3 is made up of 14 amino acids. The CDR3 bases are TGTGCCAGCAGCCTCAGGGGGCAAGTCACTGAAGCTTTCTTT. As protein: CASSLRGQVTEAFF.

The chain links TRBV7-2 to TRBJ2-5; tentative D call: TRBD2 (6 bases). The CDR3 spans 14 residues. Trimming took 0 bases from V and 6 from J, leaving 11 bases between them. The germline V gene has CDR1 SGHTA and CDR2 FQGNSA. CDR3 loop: CASSLAGSGKTQYF. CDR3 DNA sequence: TGTGCCAGCAGCTTAGCGGGTAGCGGAAAGACCCAGTACTTC. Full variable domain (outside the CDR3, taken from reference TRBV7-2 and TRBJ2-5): GAGVSQSPSNKVTEKGKDVELRCDPISGHTALYWYRQSLGQGLEFLIYFQGNSAPDKSGLPSDRFSAERTGGSVSTLTIQRTQQEDSAVYLCASSLAGSGKTQYFGPGTRLLVL.

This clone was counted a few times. CDR3: CSEGRGTQEEQFF. CDR3 sequence (DNA): TGCAGCGAGGGGCGGGGCACCCAAGAGGAGCAGTTCTTC. The rearrangement links TRBV29-1 to TRBJ2-1; D may be TRBD2 (6 bases). Germline CDR1 reads SQVTM; CDR2 reads ANQGSEA. The length of the CDR3 is 13 residues. Trimming pared 7 bases from V and 10 bases from J, leaving 20 bases between.